The present entry profiles one T cell receptor (beta chain) with its context. Its antigen is as yet unknown. The source of the sample is a study of T cells after yellow fever vaccination. Each CDR3 protein is one row after TCRdb ran MiXCR on the 5' RACE reads. The sample has around 500,000 distinct CDR3 sequences, around a fifth seen once. Germline V gene sequence: CDR1 DFQATT, CDR2 SNEGSKA (reference sequence). The CDR3 has 13 residues. Trimming took 4 bases from V and 0 from J, leaving 4 bases between them. Whole-study results and caveats: Of the clonotypes, a small share occurred in both CD4 and CD8 compartments.

The starting material was PBMCs, obtained about 20 days after the first yellow fever vaccination. This chain joins TRBV20-1 and TRBJ2-6; no firm D call. This TCR came from a man aged 18 to 29 who received the YFV17D yellow fever vaccine. The CDR3, as DNA: TGCAGTGCTAAAAGCTCTGGGGCCAACGTCCTGACTTTC. It yields the protein CSAKSSGANVLTF.